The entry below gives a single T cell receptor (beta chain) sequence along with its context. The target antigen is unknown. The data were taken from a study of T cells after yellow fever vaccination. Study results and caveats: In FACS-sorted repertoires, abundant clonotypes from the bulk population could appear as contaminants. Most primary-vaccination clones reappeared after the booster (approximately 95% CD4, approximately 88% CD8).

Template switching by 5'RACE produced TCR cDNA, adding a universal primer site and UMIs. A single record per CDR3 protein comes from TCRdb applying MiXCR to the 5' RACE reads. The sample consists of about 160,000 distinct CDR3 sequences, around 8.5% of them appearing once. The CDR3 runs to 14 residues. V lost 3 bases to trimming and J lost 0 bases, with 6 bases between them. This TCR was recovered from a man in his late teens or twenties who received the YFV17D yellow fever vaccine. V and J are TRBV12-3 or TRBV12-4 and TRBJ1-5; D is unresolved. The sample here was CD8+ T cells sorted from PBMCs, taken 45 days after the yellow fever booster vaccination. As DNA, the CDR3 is TGTGCCAGCAGTTTTGTCGGTAGCAATCAGCCCCAGCATTTT. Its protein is CASSFVGSNQPQHF.